Listed below are T cell receptor beta chains from one sample, sequenced in a study of cytomegalovirus exposure and HLA in healthy donors. Only in-frame clones appear in the TCRdb table, and some are missing; sequencing was by immunoSEQ multiplex PCR. The sample lists about 140,000 clones, roughly four fifths occurring once. The sample was PBMCs. Receptors were obtained from a human donor in good health. The CDR3 runs from the conserved cysteine through the conserved F or W. A D gene is named only where the DNA matches it firmly. Some rows mark clone size as missing; the rest say once, few, many or name a class of expanded clone.

j_call clone_size d_call v_call cdr3_nt cdr3_aa
TRBJ1-3 NA NA TRBV28 TGTGCCAGCAAAGAGGTCCTCTCTGGAAACACCATATATTTT CASKEVLSGNTIYF
TRBJ2-1 once TRBD1 TRBV9 TGTGCCAGCAGCGCAGGACAGGGATTCTACAATGAGCAGTTCTTC CASSAGQGFYNEQFF
TRBJ1-1 NA TRBD1 TRBV7-9 TGTGCCAGCAGCTCCGGGACAGGGATCACTGAAGCTTTCTTT CASSSGTGITEAFF
TRBJ1-2 NA NA TRBV6-1 TGTGCCAGCAGTGAGGGCGGGGGGAACTATGGCTACACCTTC CASSEGGGNYGYTF
TRBJ2-4 NA NA TRBV4-1 TGCGCCAGCGGTGTCCCCCTAGGTGACAAAAACATTCAGTACTTC CASGVPLGDKNIQYF
TRBJ2-2 NA NA TRBV11-2 TGTGCCAGCAGCCAGGAGGGGGCGGGCACCGGGGAGCTGTTTTTT CASSQEGAGTGELFF
TRBJ2-3 NA NA TRBV7-3 TGTGCCAGCAGCTTAACCTTAACTAGTCGGGAGTGGGGCACAGATACGCAGTATTTT CASSLTLTSREWGTDTQYF
TRBJ2-5 NA NA TRBV11-3 TGTGCCAGCAGCTTAGGTGCACAGGGAGGGCAAGAGACCCAGTACTTC CASSLGAQGGQETQYF
TRBJ1-2 NA NA TRBV19 TGTGCCAGTAGTCTGAGTACCTTCTATGGCTACACCTTC CASSLSTFYGYTF
TRBJ2-7 once TRBD1 TRBV5-1 TGCGCCAGCAGCTGGGACAGCTCCTACGAGCAGTACTTC CASSWDSSYEQYF
TRBJ2-2 NA NA TRBV12-5 TGTGCTAGTGCCCCACGGCCCTTGGGACAATTTAACACCGGGGAGCTGTTTTTT CASAPRPLGQFNTGELFF
TRBJ2-2 NA TRBD2 TRBV10-1 TGCGCCAGCAGTGAGTCTATTAGCGGGGCGAACACCGGGGAGCTGTTTTTT CASSESISGANTGELFF
TRBJ1-3 NA TRBD1 TRBV2 TGTGCCAGCCGAGACAGGGCAGCTGGAAACACCATATATTTT CASRDRAAGNTIYF
TRBJ1-5 NA NA TRBV2 TGTGCCAGCTGGCGGGGTACCAATCAGCCCCAGCATTTT CASWRGTNQPQHF
TRBJ1-2 few NA TRBV5-5 TGTGCCAGCAGCACAGGTCTCGGCCTCTATGGCTACACCTTC CASSTGLGLYGYTF
TRBJ2-3 NA TRBD2 TRBV10-3 TGTGCCATCAGTGCTGGCGGGAGCAGCACAGATACGCAGTATTTT CAISAGGSSTDTQYF
TRBJ2-5 NA NA TRBV27 TGTGCCAGCAGTTTCCGCGGGACAGCAATTCAAGAGACCCAGTACTTC CASSFRGTAIQETQYF
TRBJ1-1 NA TRBD1 TRBV5-1 TGCGCCAGCAGCCGTACAGGGGGCCTCACTGAAGCTTTCTTT CASSRTGGLTEAFF
TRBJ1-2 NA NA TRBV6-5 TGTGCCAGCAGAAGTGGCGGGGGCTCTCTGTATGGCTACACCTTC CASRSGGGSLYGYTF
TRBJ2-5 NA TRBD2 TRBV4-1 TGCGCCACCGGGGGGGCTACCTTGGAGACCCAGTACTTC CATGGATLETQYF
TRBJ1-3 NA TRBD1 TRBV5-1 TGCGCCAGCAGGAGTTCCAGGGGGGAACGAAACACCATATATTTT CASRSSRGERNTIYF
TRBJ2-7 NA NA TRBV7-9 TGTGCCAGCAGCCAGGGTACCTACGAGCAGTACTTC CASSQGTYEQYF
TRBJ1-2 few NA TRBV29-1 TGCAGCGTGGCCCTGAGGGGGGGCCATGGCTACACCTTC CSVALRGGHGYTF
TRBJ2-7 NA NA TRBV28 TGTGCCAGCAGTTTATCGGCAGGGGAGTACGAGCAGTACTTC CASSLSAGEYEQYF
TRBJ1-4 once NA TRBV19 TGTGCCAGTAGTCTACAGTACAATGAAAAACTGTTTTTT CASSLQYNEKLFF
TRBJ1-2 NA NA TRBV7-3 TGTGCCAGCAGCTTACAGGGTTTCGATGGCTACACCTTC CASSLQGFDGYTF
TRBJ2-1 NA TRBD2 TRBV9 TGTGCCAGCAGCGTAGGGGGAGGGAGACAAGGCAATGAGCAGTTCTTC CASSVGGGRQGNEQFF
TRBJ2-7 few NA TRBV7-8 TGTGCCAGCAGCGTATCCCCCGGGGGCTCCTACGAGCAGTACTTC CASSVSPGGSYEQYF
TRBJ2-3 NA TRBD1 TRBV7-9 TGTTCCAGCAGCTACTACCGGGACAGTGCCACAGATACGCAGTATTTT CSSSYYRDSATDTQYF
TRBJ1-2 NA TRBD1 TRBV6-1 TGTGCCAGCAGCAAAGGACAGGGTTTGGACTATGGCTACACCTTC CASSKGQGLDYGYTF
TRBJ1-1 NA NA TRBV15 TGTGCCACCAGCAGCGAGTATGAAGCTTTCTTT CATSSEYEAFF
TRBJ1-1 NA NA TRBV6-5 TGTGCCAGCATCGCAGGGGTCCAAGCTTTCTTT CASIAGVQAFF
TRBJ2-7 NA NA TRBV6-1 TGTGCCAGCAGTGTAGAACAGGCGATGTACTTC CASSVEQAMYF
TRBJ1-2 NA TRBD1 TRBV29-1 TGCAGCGTTATACAGGGGGCTAATTATGGCTACACCTTC CSVIQGANYGYTF
TRBJ2-5 NA NA TRBV6-1 TGTGCCAGCAGTGACAGTGGGCGAGAGACCCAGTACTTC CASSDSGRETQYF
TRBJ1-6 NA NA TRBV6-1 TGTGCCAGCAATCGCTTTGGGGCGAGTAATTCACCCCTCCACTTT CASNRFGASNSPLHF
TRBJ2-7 NA TRBD1 TRBV15 TGTGCCACCAGCAGCCGGGACAGCTCCTACGAGCAGTACTTC CATSSRDSSYEQYF
TRBJ1-1 few NA TRBV6-6 TGTGCCAGCAGTTACGCCAGGACAGCTGAAGCTTTCTTT CASSYARTAEAFF
TRBJ2-4 few NA TRBV5-1 TGCGCCAGCAGCACGACAGAAAAAAACATTCAGTACTTC CASSTTEKNIQYF
TRBJ1-1 NA TRBD1 TRBV6-6 TGTGCCAGCAGCCAGGACAGGGGGCGTGAAGCTTTCTTT CASSQDRGREAFF
TRBJ2-1 NA NA TRBV6-5 TGTGCCAGCAGTCAGGGGTTTGAGCAGTTCTTC CASSQGFEQFF
TRBJ2-1 NA TRBD2 TRBV4-1 TGCGCCAGCAGCCAAGATTCAGCTAGCGGTTACAATGAGCAGTTCTTC CASSQDSASGYNEQFF
TRBJ1-4 few TRBD1 TRBV25-1 TGTGCCAGCAGTGTTCTGTTATTAGAGGGGGCGATAAAGGAAAAACTGTTTTTT CASSVLLLEGAIKEKLFF
TRBJ2-3 NA TRBD2 TRBV7-9 TGTGCCAGCAGCCCCAGGACTAGCGGGGGCCCCCCAGATACGCAGTATTTT CASSPRTSGGPPDTQYF